This T cell receptor (beta chain) was identified in a study of response to subunit inactivated influenza vaccine. Regarding the study as a whole: Only a handful of new T cells, the authors suggested, are recruited with each seasonal influenza vaccination.

This clonotype was seen ten or more times. Its antigen is as yet unknown. This CDR3 has 14 residues. V dropped 7 bases and J dropped 0 bases, with 10 bases sitting between them. Germline CDR1 and CDR2: SQVTM and ANQGSEA. MiXCR, applied by TCRdb to the RT-PCR reads, yields one record per CDR3 protein. The repertoire holds about half a million distinct CDR3 sequences, with approximately 10% as singletons. This sequence was found in a man in his fifties or sixties who received an inactivated influenza vaccine. Sequenced here: PBMCs from blood, sampled roughly 48 days after vaccination. The chain combines TRBV29-1 with TRBJ2-6; D perhaps matches TRBD1 (6 bases). DNA for the CDR3: TGCAGCGCACAGGGTTCCTCTGGGGCCAACGTCCTGACTTTC. Amino acid sequence: CSAQGSSGANVLTF.